The rows below give T cell receptor beta chains drawn from one sample of a study of CD8 T cells in Susac syndrome. TCRdb reprocessed the immunoSEQ multiplex PCR reads with MiXCR, giving one entry per CDR3 protein. The data show roughly 110,000 distinct CDR3 sequences, with around 94% seen just once and about 0.42% held by the top ten. The sequenced sample consisted of CD8+ T cells from PBMCs. Receptors originate from a human donor with Susac syndrome. The CDR3 runs from the conserved cysteine through the conserved F or W. The D gene is left open where the match is weak. Rows may omit the clone size; those that give it use once, few, many or a size class.

cdr3_nt: TGCGCCAGCAGCCAAGGGCCGGAGGGGACCCAGTACTTC
cdr3_aa: CASSQGPEGTQYF
j_call: TRBJ2-5
clone_size: NA
v_call: TRBV4-3
d_call: NA

cdr3_nt: TGTGCCAGCAGTAGAGAGGGGGATACGCAGTATTTT
cdr3_aa: CASSREGDTQYF
j_call: TRBJ2-3
clone_size: once
v_call: TRBV6-2/TRBV6-3
d_call: NA

cdr3_nt: TGTGCCAGCAGTGAAGAAGGGTACGGCAATCAGCCCCAGCATTTT
cdr3_aa: CASSEEGYGNQPQHF
j_call: TRBJ1-5
clone_size: NA
v_call: TRBV6-1
d_call: NA

cdr3_nt: TGTGCCACCAGGGACAGGGCGGATGGCTACACCTTC
cdr3_aa: CATRDRADGYTF
j_call: TRBJ1-2
clone_size: NA
v_call: TRBV15
d_call: TRBD1

cdr3_nt: TGTGCCAGCTCACCACCGGAAGACAGACCCCAAGAGACCCAGTACTTC
cdr3_aa: CASSPPEDRPQETQYF
j_call: TRBJ2-5
clone_size: NA
v_call: TRBV18
d_call: NA

cdr3_nt: TGTGCCAGCAGCTTAATTTCCACTTTTGATACGCAGTATTTT
cdr3_aa: CASSLISTFDTQYF
j_call: TRBJ2-3
clone_size: NA
v_call: TRBV11-2
d_call: NA

cdr3_nt: TGTGCCAGCAGCGCCTCCACAGAAAACATTCAGTACTTC
cdr3_aa: CASSASTENIQYF
j_call: TRBJ2-4
clone_size: NA
v_call: TRBV7-9
d_call: NA

cdr3_nt: TGTGCCAGCAGTTTATCAGGAGCTGAGCAGTACTTC
cdr3_aa: CASSLSGAEQYF
j_call: TRBJ2-7
clone_size: NA
v_call: TRBV27
d_call: NA

cdr3_nt: TGTGCCAGCTGCAAGGCAGACTATAGCAATCAGCCCCAGCATTTT
cdr3_aa: CASCKADYSNQPQHF
j_call: TRBJ1-5
clone_size: NA
v_call: TRBV6-6
d_call: NA

cdr3_nt: TGTGCCAGCAGCCAAACAGGGGCCAACACCGGGGAGCTGTTTTTT
cdr3_aa: CASSQTGANTGELFF
j_call: TRBJ2-2
clone_size: NA
v_call: TRBV14
d_call: TRBD1

cdr3_nt: TGTGCCAGCAGCTTAGAGTTTACGGATTTCTCCTACGAGCAGTACTTC
cdr3_aa: CASSLEFTDFSYEQYF
j_call: TRBJ2-7
clone_size: NA
v_call: TRBV7-6
d_call: NA

cdr3_nt: TGCGCCAGCAGCCAGGGCAGGGGGACCTACGAGCAGTACTTC
cdr3_aa: CASSQGRGTYEQYF
j_call: TRBJ2-7
clone_size: NA
v_call: TRBV4-3
d_call: TRBD1

cdr3_nt: TGCAGTGCCCCCCGGACGGTTACCGGGACTAGCGACGTAGAGACCCAGTACTTC
cdr3_aa: CSAPRTVTGTSDVETQYF
j_call: TRBJ2-5
clone_size: NA
v_call: TRBV20-1
d_call: TRBD2

cdr3_nt: TGTGCCACCAGCCCCAAGAGGACGAGCTCCTATAATTCACCCCTCCACTTT
cdr3_aa: CATSPKRTSSYNSPLHF
j_call: TRBJ1-6
clone_size: NA
v_call: TRBV15
d_call: NA

cdr3_nt: TGCGCCAGCAGCCAAGGGCTAGCGGAGACCCAGTACTTC
cdr3_aa: CASSQGLAETQYF
j_call: TRBJ2-5
clone_size: NA
v_call: TRBV4-3
d_call: NA

cdr3_nt: TGTGCCAGCAGTTGGAAGGGAACTACTAATGAAAAACTGTTTTTT
cdr3_aa: CASSWKGTTNEKLFF
j_call: TRBJ1-4
clone_size: NA
v_call: TRBV2
d_call: NA

cdr3_nt: TGTGCCAGCAGTTCTGACCTGGGACAAAGCACAGATACGCAGTATTTT
cdr3_aa: CASSSDLGQSTDTQYF
j_call: TRBJ2-3
clone_size: NA
v_call: TRBV2
d_call: NA

cdr3_nt: TGTGCCAGCAGCGTCGGGGGACAGCCCCAGCATTTT
cdr3_aa: CASSVGGQPQHF
j_call: TRBJ1-5
clone_size: NA
v_call: TRBV5-6
d_call: NA

cdr3_nt: TGTGCCAGCAGTCCCGAGACCGGTTCCTACGAGCAGTACTTC
cdr3_aa: CASSPETGSYEQYF
j_call: TRBJ2-7
clone_size: once
v_call: TRBV6-6
d_call: NA

cdr3_nt: TGCAGCGTTGTGCCAGCGGGGGCTAACAATGAGCAGTTCTTC
cdr3_aa: CSVVPAGANNEQFF
j_call: TRBJ2-1
clone_size: NA
v_call: TRBV29-1
d_call: TRBD2

cdr3_nt: TGTGCCAGCAGCCGGGAGCGGAGCGGGGTAAACACCGGGGAGCTGTTTTTT
cdr3_aa: CASSRERSGVNTGELFF
j_call: TRBJ2-2
clone_size: NA
v_call: TRBV7-8
d_call: TRBD2

cdr3_nt: TGTGCCAGCAGCCCTGGCACCAATGAGCAGTTCTTC
cdr3_aa: CASSPGTNEQFF
j_call: TRBJ2-1
clone_size: NA
v_call: TRBV7-9
d_call: NA

cdr3_nt: TGTGCCAGCAGCTTGATTGAGACGAACACCGGGGAGCTGTTTTTT
cdr3_aa: CASSLIETNTGELFF
j_call: TRBJ2-2
clone_size: NA
v_call: TRBV5-4
d_call: NA

cdr3_nt: TGTGCCAGCAGCCTAGGGGCGGGGGGAGGCTACACCTTC
cdr3_aa: CASSLGAGGGYTF
j_call: TRBJ1-2
clone_size: NA
v_call: TRBV6-5
d_call: NA

cdr3_nt: TGTGCCAGCAGCGGTACAGGGGGTATAGAAGAGACCCAGTACTTC
cdr3_aa: CASSGTGGIEETQYF
j_call: TRBJ2-5
clone_size: NA
v_call: TRBV9
d_call: TRBD1

cdr3_nt: TGCGCCAGCAGCCAGCTCCCGGGACAGGGACGGGAGCCCCAGCATTTT
cdr3_aa: CASSQLPGQGREPQHF
j_call: TRBJ1-5
clone_size: NA
v_call: TRBV5-1
d_call: TRBD1

cdr3_nt: TGCAGCGCCTCCACGGACCCCTACGAGCAGTACTTC
cdr3_aa: CSASTDPYEQYF
j_call: TRBJ2-7
clone_size: NA
v_call: TRBV29-1
d_call: NA

cdr3_nt: TGTGCCAGCAGTTTAGGACAGGGCTACAATGAGCAGTTCTTC
cdr3_aa: CASSLGQGYNEQFF
j_call: TRBJ2-1
clone_size: once
v_call: TRBV12-3/TRBV12-4
d_call: TRBD1